The clone carrying this T cell receptor beta chain was recorded at least ten times. TCR beta CDR3 sequences were amplified from RNA transcripts. The TCR CDR3 first-round RT-PCR relied on the HTBI primer set. From the multiplex PCR reads, TCRdb called clonotypes with MiXCR, one entry per CDR3 protein. The profile shows fewer than 350,000 distinct CDR3 sequences, around 15% of them singletons. The data originate from a study of T cells in Graves' hyperthyroidism and ophthalmopathy. The V and J ends lost 3 bases and 3 bases, in that order; junction bases with no gene match: 7. The germline V gene has CDR1 LGHDT and CDR2 YNNKEL (reference sequence). The CDR3 has 15 amino acids.

The sequence was collected from a woman aged 45-65 years with Graves' hyperthyroidism that later progressed to Graves' ophthalmopathy. The genes are TRBV3-1 and TRBJ2-7; 8 nucleotides line up with TRBD1. Sequencing was done on a sample of blood. The CDR3 spells CASSHVQGAIYEQYF. The CDR3 DNA sequence: TGTGCCAGCAGCCATGTCCAGGGGGCGATCTACGAGCAGTACTTC.